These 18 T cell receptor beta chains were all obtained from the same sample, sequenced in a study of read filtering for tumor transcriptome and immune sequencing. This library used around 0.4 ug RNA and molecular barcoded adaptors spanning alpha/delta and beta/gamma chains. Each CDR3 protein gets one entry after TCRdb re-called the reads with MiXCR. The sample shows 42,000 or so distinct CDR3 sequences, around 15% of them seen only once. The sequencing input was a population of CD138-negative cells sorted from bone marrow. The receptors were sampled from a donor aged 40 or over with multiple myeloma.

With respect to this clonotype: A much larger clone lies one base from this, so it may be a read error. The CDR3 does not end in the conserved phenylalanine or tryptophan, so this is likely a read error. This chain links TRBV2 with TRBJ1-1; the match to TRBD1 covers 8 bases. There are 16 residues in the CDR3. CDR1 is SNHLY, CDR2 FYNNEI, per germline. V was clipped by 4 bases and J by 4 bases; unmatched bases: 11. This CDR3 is CASSGGRGRLGTEAFY. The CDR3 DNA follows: TGTGCCAGCAGTGGCGGCAGGGGGCGTTTAGGCACTGAAGCTTTCTAT.

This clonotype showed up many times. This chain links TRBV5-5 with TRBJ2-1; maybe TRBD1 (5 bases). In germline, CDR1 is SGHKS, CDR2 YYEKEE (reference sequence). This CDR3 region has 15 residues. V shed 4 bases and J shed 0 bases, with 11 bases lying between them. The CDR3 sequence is CASSQGPNSYNEQFF. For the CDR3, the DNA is TGTGCCAGCAGCCAGGGCCCCAACTCCTACAATGAGCAGTTCTTC. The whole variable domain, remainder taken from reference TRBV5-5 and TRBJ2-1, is DAGVTQSPTHLIKTRGQQVTLRCSPISGHKSVSWYQQVLGQGPQFIFQYYEKEERGRGNFPDRFSARQFPNYSSELNVNALLLGDSALYLCASSQGPNSYNEQFFGPGTRLTVL.

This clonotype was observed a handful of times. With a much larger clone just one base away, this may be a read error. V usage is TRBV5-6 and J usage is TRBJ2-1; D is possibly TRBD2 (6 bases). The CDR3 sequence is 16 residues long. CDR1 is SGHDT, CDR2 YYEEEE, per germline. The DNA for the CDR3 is TGTGCCAGCAGCTTAGCGGGTGTAGGGTCCTACAATGGGCAGTTCTTC. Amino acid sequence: CASSLAGVGSYNGQFF. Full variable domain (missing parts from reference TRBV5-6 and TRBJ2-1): DAGVTQSPTHLIKTRGQQVTLRCSPKSGHDTVSWYQQALGQGPQFIFQYYEEEERQRGNFPDRFSGHQFPNYSSELNVNALLLGDSALYLCASSLAGVGSYNGQFFGPGTRLTVL.

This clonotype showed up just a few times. As DNA, the CDR3 is TGTGCCAGCAGCCAAGCTAGGGGACGCACAGATACGCAGTATTTT. This gives the protein CASSQARGRTDTQYF. The chain recombines TRBV3-1 with TRBJ2-3; either TRBD1 or TRBD2 may supply D (5 bases each). Germline-derived CDR1 and CDR2 are LGHDT and YNNKEL (reference sequence). V lost 1 base and J 1 base, leaving 9 bases between the germline ends. The CDR3 runs to 15 residues.

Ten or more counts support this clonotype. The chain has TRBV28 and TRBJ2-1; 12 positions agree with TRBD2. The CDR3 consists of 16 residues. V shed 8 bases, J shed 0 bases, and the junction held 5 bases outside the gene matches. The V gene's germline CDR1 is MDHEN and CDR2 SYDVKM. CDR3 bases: TGTGCCAGCTCCCCGACTAGCGGGGGCTCCTACAATGAGCAGTTCTTC. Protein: CASSPTSGGSYNEQFF.

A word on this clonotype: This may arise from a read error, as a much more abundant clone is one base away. The CDR3 DNA is TGTGCCACCCGGGAAAATCATGGCAATCAGCCCCAGCATTTT. Protein: CATRENHGNQPQHF. This chain uses TRBV28 with TRBJ1-5; no clear D gene. CDR1 and CDR2 from the germline V gene are MDHEN and SYDVKM. There are 14 residues in the CDR3. V was trimmed by 10 bases and J by 2 bases, leaving 15 bases between them.

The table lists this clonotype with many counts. The CDR3 DNA reads as TGTGCCAGCAGTGAACTTGGGAAGGGTTCCTACGAGCAGTACTTC. It translates to CASSELGKGSYEQYF. The chain combines TRBV2 with TRBJ2-7; D call uncertain. This CDR3 region has 15 residues. Trimming took off 2 bases at V and 1 base at J, with 12 bases between the two ends. Germline CDR1 is SNHLY and CDR2 is FYNNEI. The full variable domain, its missing parts supplied by reference TRBV2 and TRBJ2-7, is EPEVTQTPSHQVTQMGQEVILRCVPISNHLYFYWYRQILGQKVEFLVSFYNNEISEKSEIFDDQFSVERPDGSNFTLKIRSTKLEDSAMYFCASSELGKGSYEQYFGPGTRLTVT.

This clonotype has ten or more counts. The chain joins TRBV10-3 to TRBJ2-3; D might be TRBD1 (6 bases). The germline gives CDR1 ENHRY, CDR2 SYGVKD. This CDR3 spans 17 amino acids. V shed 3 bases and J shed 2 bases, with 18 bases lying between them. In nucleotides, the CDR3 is TGTGCCATCAGTGATCCCAATCAGGGGCTCAACACAGATACGCAGTATTTT. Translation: CAISDPNQGLNTDTQYF.

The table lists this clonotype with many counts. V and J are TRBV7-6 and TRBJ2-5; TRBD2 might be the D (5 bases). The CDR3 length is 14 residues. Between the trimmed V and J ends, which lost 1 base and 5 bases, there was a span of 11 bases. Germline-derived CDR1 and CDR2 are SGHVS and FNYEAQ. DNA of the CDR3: TGTGCCAGCAGCTTAGGGCCGAGGGTGGAGACCCAGTACTTC. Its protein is CASSLGPRVETQYF.

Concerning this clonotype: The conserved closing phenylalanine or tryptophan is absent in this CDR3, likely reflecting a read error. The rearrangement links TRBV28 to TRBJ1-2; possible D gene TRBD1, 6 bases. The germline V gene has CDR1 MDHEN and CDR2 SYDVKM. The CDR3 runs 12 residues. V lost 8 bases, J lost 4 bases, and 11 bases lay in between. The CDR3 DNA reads TGTGCCAGCCACGGGGGGCCCTATGGCTACACCCTC. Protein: CASHGGPYGYTL.

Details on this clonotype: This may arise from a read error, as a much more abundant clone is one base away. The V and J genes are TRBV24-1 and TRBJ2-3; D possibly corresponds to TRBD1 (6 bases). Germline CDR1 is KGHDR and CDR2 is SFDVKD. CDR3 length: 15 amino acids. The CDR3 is CATSEGHGITETQYF. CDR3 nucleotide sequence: TGTGCCACCAGTGAGGGACACGGCATCACAGAAACGCAGTATTTT.

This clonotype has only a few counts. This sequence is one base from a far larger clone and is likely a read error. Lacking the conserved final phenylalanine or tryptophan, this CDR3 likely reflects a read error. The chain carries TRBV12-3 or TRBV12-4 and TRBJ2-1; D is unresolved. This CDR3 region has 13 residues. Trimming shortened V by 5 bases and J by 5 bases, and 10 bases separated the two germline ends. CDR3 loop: CASSRNLHNEQFS. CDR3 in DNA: TGTGCCAGCAGTAGGAACCTCCACAATGAGCAGTTCTCC.

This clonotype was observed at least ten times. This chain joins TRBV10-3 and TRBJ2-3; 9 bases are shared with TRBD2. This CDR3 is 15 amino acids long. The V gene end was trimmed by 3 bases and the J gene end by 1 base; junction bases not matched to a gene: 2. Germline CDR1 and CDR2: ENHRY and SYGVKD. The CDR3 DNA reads TGTGCCATCAGTGAAGTAGCGGGAGGCACAGATACGCAGTATTTT. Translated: CAISEVAGGTDTQYF.

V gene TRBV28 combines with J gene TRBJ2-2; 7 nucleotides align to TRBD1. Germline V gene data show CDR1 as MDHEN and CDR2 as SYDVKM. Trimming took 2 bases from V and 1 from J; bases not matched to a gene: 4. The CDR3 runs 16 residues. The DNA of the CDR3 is TGTGCCAGCAGTTTAGAGACAGGGCTGAACACCGGGGAGCTGTTTTTT. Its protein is CASSLETGLNTGELFF.

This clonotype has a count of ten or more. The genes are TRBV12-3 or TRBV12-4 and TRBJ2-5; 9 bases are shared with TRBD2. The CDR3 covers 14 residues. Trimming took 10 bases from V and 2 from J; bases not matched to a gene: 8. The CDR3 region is CATQGTSGQETQYF. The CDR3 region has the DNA TGTGCCACCCAGGGTACTAGCGGGCAAGAGACCCAGTACTTC.

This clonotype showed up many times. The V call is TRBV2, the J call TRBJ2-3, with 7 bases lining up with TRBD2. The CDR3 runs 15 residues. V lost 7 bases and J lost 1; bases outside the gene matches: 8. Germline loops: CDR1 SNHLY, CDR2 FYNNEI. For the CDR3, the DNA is TGTGCCAGCAAGGGCGGGAGTACTGGCACAGATACGCAGTATTTT. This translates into CASKGGSTGTDTQYF.

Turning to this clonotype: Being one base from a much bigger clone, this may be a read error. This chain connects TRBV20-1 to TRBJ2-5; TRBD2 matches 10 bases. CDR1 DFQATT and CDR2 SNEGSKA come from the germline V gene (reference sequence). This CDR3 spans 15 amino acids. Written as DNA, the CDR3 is TGCAGTGCTAGATATGCTACTAGCGGGAAAGAGACCCAGCACTTC. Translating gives CSARYATSGKETQHF.

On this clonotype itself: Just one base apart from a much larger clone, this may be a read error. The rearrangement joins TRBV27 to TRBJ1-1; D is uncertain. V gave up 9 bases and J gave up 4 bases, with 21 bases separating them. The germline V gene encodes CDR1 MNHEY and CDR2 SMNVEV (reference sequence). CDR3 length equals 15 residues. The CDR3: CARSREGRLGTEAFF. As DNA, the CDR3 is TGTGCCAGGAGCCGGGAAGGGCGCCTGGGCACTGAAGCTTTCTTT.